This T cell receptor (beta chain) came from a study of T cells after posttransplantation cyclophosphamide. From germline, CDR1 is MGHRA and CDR2 YSYEKL. Unmatched junction bases numbered 9, after V lost 4 bases and J lost 7 bases. This CDR3 is 14 amino acids long. Profiling relied on immunoSEQ multiplex PCR, and the TCRdb table lists in-frame clones only, not all of them. The table records some 1,900 clones, around 94% of them present only once. The chain employs TRBV4-1 and TRBJ2-7, with TRBD1 matching over 8 bases. This receptor was identified in a woman between 45 and 65 years old in good health and a related stem cell transplant donor. The sample consisted of CD4+ T cells sorted from bone marrow. The chain's CDR3 is CASSLRQGMGEQYF. DNA for the CDR3: TGCGCCAGCAGCCTTCGACAGGGGATGGGGGAGCAGTACTTC.